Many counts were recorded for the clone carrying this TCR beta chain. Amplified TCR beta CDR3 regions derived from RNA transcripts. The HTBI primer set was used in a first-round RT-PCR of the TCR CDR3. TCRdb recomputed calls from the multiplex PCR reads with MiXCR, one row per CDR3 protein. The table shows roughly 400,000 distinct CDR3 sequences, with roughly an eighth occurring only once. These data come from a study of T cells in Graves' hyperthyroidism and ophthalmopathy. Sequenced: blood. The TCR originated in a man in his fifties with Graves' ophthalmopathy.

The CDR3 region has the DNA TGTGCCAGCAGCCGGGCGGACAGGGGATATGAAGGCGGGAGGGCCGTTGATACGCAGTATTTT. Its protein product is CASSRADRGYEGGRAVDTQYF. V usage is TRBV7-9 and J usage is TRBJ2-3, with D perhaps being TRBD1 or TRBD2 (9 bases each). Germline loops: CDR1 SEHNR, CDR2 FQNEAQ (reference sequence). Trimming took off 5 bases at V and 6 bases at J, with 36 bases between the two ends. This CDR3 is built from 21 residues.